These 7 T cell receptor beta chains originate from one sample sequenced in a study of T cells in Graves' hyperthyroidism and ophthalmopathy. TCR beta CDR3 regions were amplified from RNA. Using the HTBI primer set, a first-round RT-PCR was run on the TCR CDR3. Each CDR3 protein gets one entry after TCRdb re-called the multiplex PCR reads with MiXCR. The sample has nearly 600,000 distinct CDR3 sequences, about 14% seen once. Sequences were obtained from blood. The source of these receptors is a woman aged 18-29 years with Graves' ophthalmopathy.

This clonotype was seen many times. V gene TRBV7-9 combines with J gene TRBJ1-2; D not certain. The CDR3 is 15 residues long. Germline V gene sequence: CDR1 SEHNR, CDR2 FQNEAQ (reference sequence). V lost 0 bases and J lost 2, with 10 bases in between. CDR3 nucleotides: TGTGCCAGCAGCTTAGCGCGGATCGGGAACTATGGCTACACCTTC. Residues: CASSLARIGNYGYTF.

The gene calls are TRBV12-3 or TRBV12-4 and TRBJ2-7; D gene uncertain. V lost 0 bases and J lost 6, with 12 bases in between. The CDR3 has 14 amino acids. The chain's CDR3 is CASSLAGYNGEQYF. DNA for the CDR3: TGTGCCAGCAGTTTAGCAGGGTACAACGGCGAGCAGTACTTC.

At least ten counts were recorded for this clonotype. The chain employs TRBV27 and TRBJ1-2; TRBD1 aligns across 7 bases. The CDR3 length is 13 residues. The J segment lost 7 bases and the V segment lost 3 bases, leaving 5 bases of the junction unmatched. The germline V gene has CDR1 MNHEY and CDR2 SMNVEV (reference sequence). The CDR3 DNA reads as TGTGCCAGCAGTTTTGAGGGGGCGCGTGGCTACACCTTC. Its protein is CASSFEGARGYTF.

The CDR3 sequence: CASSPTSGMSPNEQFF. CDR3 bases: TGTGCCAGCAGCCCAACTAGCGGGATGTCCCCCAATGAGCAGTTCTTC. The chain employs TRBV27 and TRBJ2-1; TRBD2 aligns across 10 bases. The germline V gene has CDR1 MNHEY and CDR2 SMNVEV (reference sequence). The CDR3 sequence is 16 residues long. With 6 bases clipped from V and 6 bases from J, the junction kept 11 bases outside the gene matches.

In this sample, this clonotype turned up many times. The chain combines TRBV2 with TRBJ2-7; 14 bases align to TRBD2. This CDR3 spans 18 amino acids. Per germline, CDR1 SNHLY and CDR2 FYNNEI. V lost 6 bases and J lost 7; bases outside the gene matches: 17. The CDR3 DNA reads as TGTGCCAGCAGCTTACACCTACTCTCCGGGACTAGCGGGAGTGAGCAGTACTTC. Translated: CASSLHLLSGTSGSEQYF. Together with reference TRBV2 and TRBJ2-7, the CDR3 gives the full variable domain: EPEVTQTPSHQVTQMGQEVILRCVPISNHLYFYWYRQILGQKVEFLVSFYNNEISEKSEIFDDQFSVERPDGSNFTLKIRSTKLEDSAMYFCASSLHLLSGTSGSEQYFGPGTRLTVT.

The sample holds many counts of this clonotype. The rearrangement links TRBV28 to TRBJ2-2; D possibly matches TRBD1 or TRBD2 (6 bases each). Germline V gives CDR1 MDHEN, CDR2 SYDVKM. The CDR3 contains 15 residues. Deletions cut 9 bases from V and 4 bases from J, with 18 bases between. The CDR3 DNA reads as TGTGCCAGTAGCAGAGGGGGGCGAGTCACCGGGGAGCTGTTTTTT. This encodes CASSRGGRVTGELFF.

This clonotype was counted ten times or more. The chain is built from TRBV5-1 and TRBJ1-1; D may be TRBD1 (6 bases). Germline CDR1 reads SGHRS; CDR2 reads YFSETQ. Trimming took off 3 bases at V and 0 bases at J, with 15 bases between the two ends. CDR3 length: 16 residues. The CDR3 nucleotides read TGCGCCAGCAGCTCAGCCGGGACAAGTATGAACACTGAAGCTTTCTTT. Its protein product is CASSSAGTSMNTEAFF. Looking up the rest from reference TRBV5-1 and TRBJ1-1 gives the full variable domain: KAGVTQTPRYLIKTRGQQVTLSCSPISGHRSVSWYQQTPGQGLQFLFEYFSETQRNKGNFPGRFSGRQFSNSRSEMNVSTLELGDSALYLCASSSAGTSMNTEAFFGQGTRLTVV.